This T cell receptor beta chain was documented in a study of cytomegalovirus exposure and HLA in healthy donors. Study-wide results and caveats: For TCR beta chains, V- and J-gene trimming was later linked to a missense DCLRE1C variant. According to an earlier analysis, most TCR beta V segments yielded productive rearrangements about 90% or about 30% of the time.

A word on this clone: Its antigen is currently unknown.

Primers included in the PCR were 60 Vbeta and 13 Jbeta primers. Only in-frame clones appear in the TCRdb table, and some are missing; sequencing was by immunoSEQ multiplex PCR. In the table there are 95,000 to 150,000 clones, 65% to 85% of which are singletons. Germline-derived CDR1 and CDR2 are WNHNN and SYGVQD (reference sequence). This CDR3 has 13 amino acids. V lost 6 bases to trimming and J lost 0 bases, with 8 bases between them. This receptor was obtained from a man over 45 in good health and CMV-seronegative. This rearrangement joins TRBV10-1 to TRBJ1-2; D possibly corresponds to TRBD1 (6 bases). Sequencing was done on a sample of PBMCs. CDR3 bases: TGCGCCAGCAGGGACAGAGCTAACTATGGCTACACCTTC. Translation gives CASRDRANYGYTF.